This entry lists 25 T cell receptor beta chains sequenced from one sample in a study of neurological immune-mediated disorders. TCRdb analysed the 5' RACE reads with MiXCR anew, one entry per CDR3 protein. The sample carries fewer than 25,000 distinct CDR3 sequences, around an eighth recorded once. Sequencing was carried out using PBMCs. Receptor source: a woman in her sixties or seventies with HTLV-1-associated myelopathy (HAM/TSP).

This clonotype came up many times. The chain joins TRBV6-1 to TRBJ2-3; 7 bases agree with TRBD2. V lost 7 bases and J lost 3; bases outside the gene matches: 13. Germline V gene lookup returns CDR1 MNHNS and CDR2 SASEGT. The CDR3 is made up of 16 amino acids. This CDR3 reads CASTRDYSGLTDTQYF. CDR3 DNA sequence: TGTGCCAGCACCCGGGACTACTCGGGTTTAACAGATACGCAGTATTTT.

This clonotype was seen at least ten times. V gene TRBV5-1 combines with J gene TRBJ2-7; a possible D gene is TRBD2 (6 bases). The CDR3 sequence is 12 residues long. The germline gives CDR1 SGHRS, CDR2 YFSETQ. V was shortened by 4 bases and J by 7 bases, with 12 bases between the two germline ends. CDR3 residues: CASSEAEGEQYF. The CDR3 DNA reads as TGCGCCAGCAGCGAGGCGGAGGGTGAGCAGTACTTC.

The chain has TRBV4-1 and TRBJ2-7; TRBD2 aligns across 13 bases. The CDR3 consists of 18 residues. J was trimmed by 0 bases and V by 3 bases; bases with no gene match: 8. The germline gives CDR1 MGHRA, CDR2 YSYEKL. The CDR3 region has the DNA TGCGCCAGCAGCCAGGGGACTAGCGGGGCAAGCTTCTCCTACGAGCAGTACTTC. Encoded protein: CASSQGTSGASFSYEQYF.

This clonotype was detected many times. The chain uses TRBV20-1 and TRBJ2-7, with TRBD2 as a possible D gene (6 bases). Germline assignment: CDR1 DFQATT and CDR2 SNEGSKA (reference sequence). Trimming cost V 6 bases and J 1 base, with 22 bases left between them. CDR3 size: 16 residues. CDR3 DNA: TGCAGTGCGGCAATGAACGCCGGCGGGATATCCTACGAGCAGTACTTC. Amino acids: CSAAMNAGGISYEQYF.

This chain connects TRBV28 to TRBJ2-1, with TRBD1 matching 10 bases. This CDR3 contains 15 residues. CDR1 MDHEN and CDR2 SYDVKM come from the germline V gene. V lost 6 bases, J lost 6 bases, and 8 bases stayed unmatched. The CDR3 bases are TGTGCCAGCAGACGTACCGGGACAGGGGTCAATGAGCAGTTCTTC. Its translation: CASRRTGTGVNEQFF.

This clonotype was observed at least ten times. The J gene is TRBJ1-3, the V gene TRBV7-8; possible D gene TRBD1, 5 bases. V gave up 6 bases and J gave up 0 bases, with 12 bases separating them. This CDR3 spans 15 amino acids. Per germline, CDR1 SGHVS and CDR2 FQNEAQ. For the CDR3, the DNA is TGTGCCAGCAGTTCGGGACTGCCCTCTGGAAACACCATATATTTT. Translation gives CASSSGLPSGNTIYF.

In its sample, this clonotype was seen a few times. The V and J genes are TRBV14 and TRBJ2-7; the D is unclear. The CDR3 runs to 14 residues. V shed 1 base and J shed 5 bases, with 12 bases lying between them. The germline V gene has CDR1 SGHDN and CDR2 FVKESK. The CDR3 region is CASSQGRLRDEQYF. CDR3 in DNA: TGTGCCAGCAGCCAAGGACGCCTTCGGGACGAGCAGTACTTC.

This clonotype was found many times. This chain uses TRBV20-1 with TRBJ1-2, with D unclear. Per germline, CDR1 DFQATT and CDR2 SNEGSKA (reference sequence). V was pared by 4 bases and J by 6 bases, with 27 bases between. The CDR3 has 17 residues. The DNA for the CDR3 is TGCAGTGCTACCCCCTTGACAAGCTTAACCGTTTGGGATGGCTACACCTTC. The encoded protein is CSATPLTSLTVWDGYTF.

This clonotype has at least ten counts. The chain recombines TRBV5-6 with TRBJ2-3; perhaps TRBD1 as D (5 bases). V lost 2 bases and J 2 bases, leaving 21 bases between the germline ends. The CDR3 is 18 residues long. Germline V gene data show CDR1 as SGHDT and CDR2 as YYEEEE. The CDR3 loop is CASSFSGHRLGSTDTQYF. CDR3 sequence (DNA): TGTGCCAGCAGCTTCTCAGGACACCGATTGGGGTCCACAGATACGCAGTATTTT. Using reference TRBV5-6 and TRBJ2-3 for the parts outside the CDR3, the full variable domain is DAGVTQSPTHLIKTRGQQVTLRCSPKSGHDTVSWYQQALGQGPQFIFQYYEEEERQRGNFPDRFSGHQFPNYSSELNVNALLLGDSALYLCASSFSGHRLGSTDTQYFGPGTRLTVL.

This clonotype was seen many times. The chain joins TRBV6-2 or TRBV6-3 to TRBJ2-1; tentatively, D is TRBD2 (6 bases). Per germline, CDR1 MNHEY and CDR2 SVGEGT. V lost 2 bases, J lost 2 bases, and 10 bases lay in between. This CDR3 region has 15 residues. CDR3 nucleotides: TGTGCCAGCAGTTACGGGTCGGGGGCCTACAATGAGCAGTTCTTC. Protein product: CASSYGSGAYNEQFF.

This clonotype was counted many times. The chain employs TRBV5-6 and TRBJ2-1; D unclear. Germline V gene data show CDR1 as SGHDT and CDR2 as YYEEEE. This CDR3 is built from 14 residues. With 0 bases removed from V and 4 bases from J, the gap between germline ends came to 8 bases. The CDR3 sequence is CASSLGTVYNEQFF. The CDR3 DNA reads TGTGCCAGCAGCTTGGGGACGGTGTACAATGAGCAGTTCTTC.

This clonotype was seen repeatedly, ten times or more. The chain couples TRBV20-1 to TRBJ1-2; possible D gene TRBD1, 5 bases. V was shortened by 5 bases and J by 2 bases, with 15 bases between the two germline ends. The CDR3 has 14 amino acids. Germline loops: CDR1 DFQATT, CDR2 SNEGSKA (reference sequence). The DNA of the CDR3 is TGCAGTGCTGAGTCAGATGGGGGGAACTATGGCTACACCTTC. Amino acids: CSAESDGGNYGYTF.

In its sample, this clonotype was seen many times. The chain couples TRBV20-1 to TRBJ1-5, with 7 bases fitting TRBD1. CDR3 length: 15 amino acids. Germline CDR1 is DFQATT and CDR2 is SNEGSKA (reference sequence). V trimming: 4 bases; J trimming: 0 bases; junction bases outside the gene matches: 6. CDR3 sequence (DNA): TGCAGTGCTACCAAACAGGGGAATAGCAATCAGCCCCAGCATTTT. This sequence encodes CSATKQGNSNQPQHF.

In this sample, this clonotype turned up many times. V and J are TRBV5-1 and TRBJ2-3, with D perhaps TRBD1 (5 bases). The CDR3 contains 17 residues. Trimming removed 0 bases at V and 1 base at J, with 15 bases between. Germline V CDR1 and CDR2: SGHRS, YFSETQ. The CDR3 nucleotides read TGCGCCAGCAGCTTGGGGGGCTCGAATAAGGGCACAGATACGCAGTATTTT. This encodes CASSLGGSNKGTDTQYF.

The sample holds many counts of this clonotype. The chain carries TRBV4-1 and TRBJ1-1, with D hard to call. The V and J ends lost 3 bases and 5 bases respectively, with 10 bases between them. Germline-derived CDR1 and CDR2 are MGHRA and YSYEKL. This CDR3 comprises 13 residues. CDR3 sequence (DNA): TGCGCCAGCAGCCACCCGACATTGACTGAAGCTTTCTTT. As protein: CASSHPTLTEAFF.

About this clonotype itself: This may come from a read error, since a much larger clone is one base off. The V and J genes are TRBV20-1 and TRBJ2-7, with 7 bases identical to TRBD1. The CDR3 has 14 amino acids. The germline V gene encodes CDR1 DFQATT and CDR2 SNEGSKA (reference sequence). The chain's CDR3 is CSARVKGATYDQYF. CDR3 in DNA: TGCAGTGCTAGAGTAAAGGGGGCTACCTACGATCAGTACTTC.

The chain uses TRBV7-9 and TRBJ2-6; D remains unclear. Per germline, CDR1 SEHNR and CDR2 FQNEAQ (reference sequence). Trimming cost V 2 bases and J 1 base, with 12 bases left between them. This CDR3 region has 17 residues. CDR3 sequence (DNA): TGTGCCAGCAGCTTAACTGCTCATCTATCTGGGGCCAACGTCCTGACTTTC. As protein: CASSLTAHLSGANVLTF.

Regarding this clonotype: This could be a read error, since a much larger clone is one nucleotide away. Here the CDR3 reads CASSQDRCYEQYF. CDR3 in DNA: TGCGCCAGCAGCCAAGACAGGTGCTACGAGCAGTACTTC. The chain joins TRBV4-3 to TRBJ2-7; D call uncertain. This CDR3 region has 13 residues. In germline, CDR1 is LGHNA, CDR2 YSLEER. V was shortened by 0 bases and J by 3 bases, with 6 bases between the two germline ends.

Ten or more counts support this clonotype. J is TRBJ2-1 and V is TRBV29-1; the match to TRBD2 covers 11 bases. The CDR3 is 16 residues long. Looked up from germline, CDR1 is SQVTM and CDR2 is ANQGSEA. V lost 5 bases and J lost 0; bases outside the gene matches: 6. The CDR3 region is CSVTGLAVSSYNEQFF. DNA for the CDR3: TGCAGCGTTACGGGACTAGCGGTCAGCTCCTACAATGAGCAGTTCTTC.

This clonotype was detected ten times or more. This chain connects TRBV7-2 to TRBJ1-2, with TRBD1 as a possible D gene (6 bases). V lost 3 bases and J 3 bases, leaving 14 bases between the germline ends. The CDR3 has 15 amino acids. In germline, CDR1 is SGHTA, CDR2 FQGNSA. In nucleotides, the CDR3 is TGTGCCAGCAGCTTCGCGCCTGGGGGCGACTATGGCTACACCTTC. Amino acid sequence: CASSFAPGGDYGYTF.

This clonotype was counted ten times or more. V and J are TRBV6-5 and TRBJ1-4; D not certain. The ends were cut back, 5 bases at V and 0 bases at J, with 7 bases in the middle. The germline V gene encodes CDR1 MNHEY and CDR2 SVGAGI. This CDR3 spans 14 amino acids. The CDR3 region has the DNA TGTGCCAGCAGTACCGGGACAACTAATGAAAAACTGTTTTTT. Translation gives CASSTGTTNEKLFF.

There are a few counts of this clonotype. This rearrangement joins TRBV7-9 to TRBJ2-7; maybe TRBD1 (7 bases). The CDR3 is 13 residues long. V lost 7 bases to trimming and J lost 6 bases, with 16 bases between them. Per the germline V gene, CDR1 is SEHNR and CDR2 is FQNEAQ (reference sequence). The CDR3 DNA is TGTGCCAGCATCTCTAACAGGGGAGGCGAGCAGTACTTC. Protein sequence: CASISNRGGEQYF.

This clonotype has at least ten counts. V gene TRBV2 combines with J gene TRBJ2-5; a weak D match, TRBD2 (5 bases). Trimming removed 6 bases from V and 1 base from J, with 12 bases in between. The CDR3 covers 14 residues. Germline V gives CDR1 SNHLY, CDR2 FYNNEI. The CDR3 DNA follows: TGTGCCAGCAGCCCGGAGGCGGCCCAAGAGACCCAGTACTTC. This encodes CASSPEAAQETQYF.

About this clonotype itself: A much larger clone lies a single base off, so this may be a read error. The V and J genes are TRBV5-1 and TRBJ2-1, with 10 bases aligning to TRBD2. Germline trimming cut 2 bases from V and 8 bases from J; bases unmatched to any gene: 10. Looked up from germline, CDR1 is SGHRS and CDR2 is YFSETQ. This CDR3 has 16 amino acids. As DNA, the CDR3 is TGCGCCAGCAGCTTAGGAGCGGGGGGGCGTTTGGATGAGCAGTTCTTC. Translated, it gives CASSLGAGGRLDEQFF.

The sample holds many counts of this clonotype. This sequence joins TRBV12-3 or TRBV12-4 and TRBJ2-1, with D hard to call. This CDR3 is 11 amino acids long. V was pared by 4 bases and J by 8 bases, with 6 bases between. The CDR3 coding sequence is TGTGCCAGCAGTTCCCTGGATGAGCAGTTCTTC. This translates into CASSSLDEQFF.